These 30 T cell receptor beta chains came from one sample sequenced in a study of technical replicates of blood from a handful of donors. Data came from immunoSEQ multiplex PCR; TCRdb stores just in-frame clones and leaves some out. The sample has more than 75,000 clones, less than 96% seen once. The sequenced material came from T cells isolated from PBMCs. These TCRs come from a human donor in good health.

The chain employs TRBV9 and TRBJ2-1; 10 nucleotides match TRBD2. V gave up 3 bases and J gave up 0 bases; unmatched junction bases: 9. Germline V gives CDR1 SGDLS, CDR2 YYNGEE. The CDR3 sequence is 18 residues long. This chain's CDR3 is CASSATLIAGGSYNEQFF. In nucleotides, the CDR3 is TGTGCCAGCAGCGCCACCTTAATAGCGGGGGGCTCCTACAATGAGCAGTTCTTC.

The V call is TRBV9, the J call TRBJ2-1; TRBD1 matches at 9 bases. The germline gives CDR1 SGDLS, CDR2 YYNGEE. With 0 bases clipped from V and 3 bases from J, the junction kept 16 bases outside the gene matches. This CDR3 comprises 20 residues. CDR3 amino acids: CASSVVLISRPGQGYNEQFF. The DNA for the CDR3 is TGTGCCAGCAGCGTAGTTTTGATCAGTCGCCCGGGACAGGGCTACAATGAGCAGTTCTTC.

CDR3 sequence: CASRAQLAGETQYF. The CDR3 DNA reads as TGTGCCAGCAGAGCCCAACTAGCGGGAGAGACCCAGTACTTC. The chain joins TRBV2 to TRBJ2-5, with 9 bases aligning to TRBD2. This CDR3 is 14 amino acids long. Trimming took 6 bases from V and 4 from J; bases not matched to a gene: 6. CDR1 is SNHLY and CDR2 is FYNNEI in the germline V gene.

The chain uses TRBV10-1 and TRBJ2-2; 10 bases match TRBD2. The V gene's germline CDR1 is WNHNN and CDR2 SYGVQD (reference sequence). The CDR3 extends over 16 amino acids. V lost 4 bases, J lost 0 bases, and 2 bases stayed unmatched. The CDR3 loop is CASSGGLAPNTGELFF. The CDR3 nucleotides are TGCGCCAGCAGTGGGGGACTAGCGCCGAACACCGGGGAGCTGTTTTTT.

The chain employs TRBV7-2 and TRBJ2-7; a possible D gene is TRBD1 (6 bases). Per germline, CDR1 SGHTA and CDR2 FQGNSA. The CDR3 contains 14 residues. The ends were cut back, 5 bases at V and 2 bases at J, with 13 bases in the middle. The CDR3 spells CASSPVTGPYEQYF. The CDR3 DNA follows: TGTGCCAGCAGCCCTGTGACAGGACCCTACGAGCAGTACTTC.

This chain uses TRBV28 with TRBJ1-2, with a tentative D call TRBD1 (5 bases). The CDR3 length is 15 residues. The germline V and J ends were trimmed by 3 bases and 0 bases, with 11 bases remaining between them. In germline, CDR1 is MDHEN, CDR2 SYDVKM. The CDR3 reads CASSFIPTANYGYTF. The CDR3 DNA is TGTGCCAGCAGTTTTATCCCGACAGCTAACTATGGCTACACCTTC.

CDR3 region: CASSHPGETQYF. DNA for the CDR3: TGTGCCAGCAGTCACCCAGGAGAGACCCAGTACTTC. This chain joins TRBV27 and TRBJ2-5; D is uncertain. CDR1 is MNHEY, CDR2 SMNVEV, per germline (reference sequence). The CDR3 spans 12 residues. The V gene lost 5 bases and the J gene lost 4 bases, with 8 bases spanning the gap.

The chain uses TRBV5-5 and TRBJ1-2, with TRBD1 as a possible D gene (6 bases). CDR1 is SGHKS and CDR2 is YYEKEE in the germline V gene (reference sequence). The CDR3 has 15 amino acids. Trimming stripped 2 bases from V and 4 bases from J, with 15 bases between. The CDR3: CASSLGGDTSYGYTF. The CDR3 DNA reads TGTGCCAGCAGCTTAGGTGGGGACACCTCCTATGGCTACACCTTC.

The V call is TRBV19, the J call TRBJ1-1, with D unresolved. Germline loops: CDR1 LNHDA, CDR2 SQIVND (reference sequence). Trimming took off 8 bases at V and 1 base at J, with 17 bases between the two ends. The CDR3 is made up of 15 amino acids. The CDR3 here is CASSRYTTGNTEAFF. DNA for the CDR3: TGTGCCAGTTCAAGATATACTACTGGGAACACTGAAGCTTTCTTT.

The J gene is TRBJ2-1, the V gene TRBV9; 8 bases map to TRBD2. The V gene end was trimmed by 0 bases and the J gene end by 0 bases; junction bases not matched to a gene: 8. The germline CDR1 and CDR2 sequences are SGDLS and YYNGEE. The CDR3 sequence is 18 residues long. CDR3 loop: CASSVVYSGVSSYNEQFF. CDR3 coding DNA: TGTGCCAGCAGCGTAGTTTATAGCGGGGTTAGCTCCTACAATGAGCAGTTCTTC.

The V gene is TRBV20-1, the J gene TRBJ2-1, with no clear D. The CDR3 is made up of 11 amino acids. CDR1 and CDR2 from the germline V gene are DFQATT and SNEGSKA (reference sequence). V was pared by 0 bases and J by 7 bases, with 4 bases between. The CDR3 loop is CSARDSNEQFF. The CDR3 DNA is TGCAGTGCTAGAGATAGTAATGAGCAGTTCTTC.

V gene TRBV19 combines with J gene TRBJ2-1; 7 nucleotides agree with TRBD2. The J segment lost 6 bases and the V segment lost 5 bases, leaving 4 bases of the junction unmatched. Germline CDR1 LNHDA, CDR2 SQIVND (reference sequence). There are 13 residues in the CDR3. CDR3 loop: CASSAWGGNEQFF. CDR3 sequence (DNA): TGTGCCAGTAGTGCCTGGGGGGGCAATGAGCAGTTCTTC.

V gene TRBV4-1 combines with J gene TRBJ1-4; 7 positions match TRBD1. The V gene end was trimmed by 3 bases and the J gene end by 7 bases; junction bases not matched to a gene: 8. This CDR3 has 15 amino acids. Germline V lookup: CDR1 MGHRA, CDR2 YSYEKL. The DNA for the CDR3 is TGCGCCAGCAGCCACGGACAGGATAAGAGTGAAAAACTGTTTTTT. Protein product: CASSHGQDKSEKLFF.

The chain is built from TRBV2 and TRBJ2-1, with 10 bases matching TRBD2. Germline-derived CDR1 and CDR2 are SNHLY and FYNNEI. This CDR3 has 14 residues. Unmatched junction bases numbered 6, after V lost 6 bases and J lost 7 bases. The chain's CDR3 is CASSGLAGVNEQFF. As DNA, the CDR3 is TGTGCCAGCAGCGGGCTAGCGGGAGTAAATGAGCAGTTCTTC.

The rearrangement uses TRBV4-1 and TRBJ2-3, with D perhaps matching TRBD2 (5 bases). V was shortened by 4 bases and J by 6 bases, with 14 bases between the two germline ends. The CDR3 is 14 amino acids. Per the germline V gene, CDR1 is MGHRA and CDR2 is YSYEKL. CDR3 sequence (DNA): TGCGCCAGCAGCCCCCGGCCTATAGCGGATACGCAGTATTTT. Protein product: CASSPRPIADTQYF.

The chain is built from TRBV6-1 and TRBJ2-7; the D is unclear. The V gene's germline CDR1 is MNHNS and CDR2 SASEGT. The CDR3 is 15 amino acids. V dropped 2 bases and J dropped 3 bases, with 14 bases sitting between them. The CDR3 DNA reads TGTGCCAGCAGTGAATTTCCCGGCTACAGCTACGAGCAGTACTTC. This codes for CASSEFPGYSYEQYF.

The gene calls are TRBV27 and TRBJ2-1, with 7 positions matching TRBD2. This CDR3 comprises 17 residues. Germline CDR1 MNHEY, CDR2 SMNVEV (reference sequence). J was trimmed by 4 bases and V by 6 bases; bases with no gene match: 15. DNA for the CDR3: TGTGCCAGCAGCACGCCGGAGGCGGGAGAGCTTTACAATGAGCAGTTCTTC. Residues: CASSTPEAGELYNEQFF.

This rearrangement joins TRBV11-3 to TRBJ2-7; D is perhaps TRBD1 (5 bases). Per the germline V gene, CDR1 is SGHNT and CDR2 is YENEEA. V was cut by 1 base and J by 5 bases, with 9 bases left in between. The CDR3 consists of 13 residues. The CDR3 loop is CASSLVPQDEQYF. CDR3 bases: TGTGCCAGCAGCTTAGTCCCACAGGACGAGCAGTACTTC.

The chain couples TRBV2 to TRBJ2-2, with D tentatively TRBD2 (6 bases). The V end lost 11 bases, the J end lost 7 bases, and 20 bases lay between the germline ends. The CDR3 runs to 14 residues. Germline CDR1 and CDR2: SNHLY and FYNNEI. The CDR3 loop is CACHGASEIGELFF. The CDR3 DNA sequence: TGTGCCTGTCATGGGGCTAGCGAGATCGGGGAGCTGTTTTTT.

This chain uses TRBV13 with TRBJ2-3, with 12 bases lining up with TRBD2. This CDR3 is 17 amino acids long. V shed 4 bases and J 2 bases; nucleotides not matched to a gene: 7. Germline V gene lookup returns CDR1 PRHDT and CDR2 FYEKMQ (reference sequence). The CDR3 sequence is CASSSRTSGDYTDTQYF. CDR3 sequence (DNA): TGTGCCAGCAGCTCGAGGACTAGCGGGGATTACACAGATACGCAGTATTTT.

This clone came up once. CDR3 residues: CASSPSKNGQGYSGNTIYF. CDR3 DNA: TGTGCCAGCAGTCCGTCTAAGAATGGACAGGGCTACTCTGGAAACACCATATATTTT. This sequence joins TRBV28 and TRBJ1-3; TRBD1 matches 8 bases. The CDR3 totals 19 residues. CDR1 is MDHEN, CDR2 SYDVKM, per germline. After removal of 5 bases from V and 0 bases from J, the junction contained 15 bases not matched to a gene. Filled out from reference TRBV28 and TRBJ1-3, the complete variable domain reads DVKVTQSSRYLVKRTGEKVFLECVQDMDHENMFWYRQDPGLGLRLIYFSYDVKMKEKGDIPEGYSVSREKKERFSLILESASTNQTSMYLCASSPSKNGQGYSGNTIYFGEGSWLTVV.

CDR3 nucleotide sequence: TGCGCCAGCAGCTTGGGGGGCAGGGCTGGAAACACCATATATTTT. It yields the protein CASSLGGRAGNTIYF. The V and J genes are TRBV5-1 and TRBJ1-3; weak D call: TRBD1 (5 bases). The CDR3 length is 15 residues. Germline V gene lookup returns CDR1 SGHRS and CDR2 YFSETQ. Between the trimmed V and J ends, which lost 0 bases and 2 bases, there was a span of 9 bases. Full variable domain (rest looked up from reference TRBV5-1 and TRBJ1-3): KAGVTQTPRYLIKTRGQQVTLSCSPISGHRSVSWYQQTPGQGLQFLFEYFSETQRNKGNFPGRFSGRQFSNSRSEMNVSTLELGDSALYLCASSLGGRAGNTIYFGEGSWLTVV.

The chain combines TRBV27 with TRBJ2-1; TRBD2 agrees at 10 bases. This CDR3 contains 15 residues. The V segment lost 6 bases and the J segment 6 bases; nucleotides outside the gene matches: 8. The V gene's germline CDR1 is MNHEY and CDR2 SMNVEV (reference sequence). The CDR3 loop reads CASSQTSGTPNEQFF. The CDR3 DNA reads as TGTGCCAGCAGCCAAACTAGCGGGACCCCCAATGAGCAGTTCTTC.

The CDR3 loop reads CAWSEREVYEQYF. In nucleotides, the CDR3 is TGTGCCTGGAGTGAGCGGGAGGTCTACGAGCAGTACTTC. The genes are TRBV30 and TRBJ2-7; 9 bases fit TRBD2. V dropped 1 base and J dropped 3; count of bases not matched to a gene: 1. This CDR3 has 13 amino acids. Germline-derived CDR1 and CDR2 are GTSNPN and SVGIG (reference sequence).

The chain couples TRBV30 to TRBJ2-5; 7 positions agree with TRBD1. This CDR3 spans 13 amino acids. CDR1 is GTSNPN and CDR2 is SVGIG in the germline V gene (reference sequence). Trimming removed 3 bases from V and 5 bases from J; junction bases left unmatched: 6. The CDR3 bases are TGTGCCTGGAGCCCAGGGGGTGCGGAGACCCAGTACTTC. Its translation is CAWSPGGAETQYF.

This chain links TRBV4-2 with TRBJ2-3, with 12 bases fitting TRBD2. The CDR3 has 19 residues. Trimming at V came to 4 bases and at J to 0 bases, leaving 11 bases not matched to a gene. Germline V gives CDR1 LGHNA, CDR2 YNFKEQ. The CDR3 here is CASSPPGLAGGPSTDTQYF. CDR3 coding DNA: TGTGCCAGCAGCCCCCCTGGGCTAGCGGGAGGGCCTAGCACAGATACGCAGTATTTT.

V and J are TRBV5-6 and TRBJ2-3, with TRBD2 as a possible D gene (6 bases). Trimming removed 0 bases from V and 6 bases from J, with 11 bases in between. The CDR3 covers 14 residues. CDR1 and CDR2 from the germline V gene are SGHDT and YYEEEE. CDR3 nucleotide sequence: TGTGCCAGCAGCTTGGGGCGGGGCCCCGATACGCAGTATTTT. It is translated as CASSLGRGPDTQYF.

The V gene is TRBV2, the J gene TRBJ2-3; perhaps TRBD2 as D (6 bases). The CDR3 is 18 residues long. Trimming took 6 bases from V and 0 from J, leaving 22 bases between them. CDR1 and CDR2 from the germline V gene are SNHLY and FYNNEI. CDR3 nucleotides: TGTGCCAGCAGGTATTCGAGAGGCTGGGGGACTAGCACAGATACGCAGTATTTT. Translating gives CASRYSRGWGTSTDTQYF.

V usage is TRBV6-5 and J usage is TRBJ2-7, with 11 positions matching TRBD2. V was clipped by 6 bases and J by 1 base; unmatched bases: 5. Germline lookup yields CDR1 MNHEY and CDR2 SVGAGI. This CDR3 comprises 15 residues. CDR3: CASSRGLAVSYEQYF. For the CDR3, the DNA is TGTGCCAGCAGCCGGGGACTAGCGGTGTCCTACGAGCAGTACTTC.

This chain connects TRBV6-5 to TRBJ2-7; 10 bases agree with TRBD2. The V gene's germline CDR1 is MNHEY and CDR2 SVGAGI. The CDR3 runs to 13 residues. With 6 bases clipped from V and 3 bases from J, the junction kept 2 bases outside the gene matches. The CDR3 region has the DNA TGTGCCAGCAGCGAGCGGGAGGGCTACGAGCAGTACTTC. It encodes CASSEREGYEQYF.